This T cell receptor beta chain was recovered during a study of blood T cell repertoires in COVID-19. In the study overall: Samples of COVID-19 (acute and convalescent) were obtained from the United States, Italy and Spain.

This CDR3 contains 16 residues. V lost 3 bases and J lost 7; bases outside the gene matches: 12. The germline gives CDR1 KGHSH, CDR2 LQKENI. How the authors handled the data: The assay estimated nucleated cells by amplifying reference gene primers. Only in-frame clones appear in the TCRdb table, and some are missing; sequencing was by immunoSEQ multiplex PCR. That table supplies the V and J calls and clone size; D and trimming were determined from the DNA. In the table there are approximately 240,000 clones, about 83% of which are singletons. The sequenced material came from peripheral blood. The origin of this receptor is a middle-aged man with acute or convalescent COVID-19. This rearrangement joins TRBV18 to TRBJ2-1, with TRBD2 matching 7 bases. CDR3: CASSPVISGIRNEQFF. The CDR3 DNA follows: TGTGCCAGCTCACCCGTGATCAGCGGGATACGTAATGAGCAGTTCTTC.